The 10 T cell receptor beta chains below come from one sample, sequenced in a study of blood T cell repertoires in COVID-19. The method was immunoSEQ multiplex PCR; TCRdb's version includes in-frame clones alone and lacks a portion of them. The sample has about 250,000 clones, approximately 85% seen once. Sample: PBMCs or T cells enriched from blood (not recorded which). These receptors all come from a woman between 45 and 65 years old with acute COVID-19.

This chain links TRBV19 with TRBJ1-2; TRBD1 aligns across 7 bases. The CDR3 extends over 12 amino acids. CDR1 and CDR2 (germline): LNHDA, SQIVND (reference sequence). V was clipped by 4 bases and J by 8 bases; unmatched bases: 4. The CDR3 is CASSRDSWGYTF. For the CDR3, the DNA is TGTGCCAGTAGTAGGGACAGTTGGGGCTACACCTTC.

The chain uses TRBV19 and TRBJ1-2; a possible D gene is TRBD1 (5 bases). Germline lookup yields CDR1 LNHDA and CDR2 SQIVND (reference sequence). Between the trimmed V and J ends, which lost 3 bases and 6 bases, there was a span of 14 bases. The CDR3 is 14 amino acids. CDR3 DNA: TGTGCCAGTAGTATGCAGGGAACCTTCGATGGCTACACCTTC. It encodes CASSMQGTFDGYTF.

The chain joins TRBV11-2 to TRBJ1-1; D is unresolved. Germline V gene data show CDR1 as SGHAT and CDR2 as FQNNGV. The V end was cut by 2 bases, the J end by 3 bases, with 7 bases between. This CDR3 has 13 amino acids. CDR3 sequence (DNA): TGTGCCAGCAGCTTATGGTCGGACACTGAAGCTTTCTTT. Residues: CASSLWSDTEAFF.

This sequence joins TRBV7-8 and TRBJ2-7; TRBD1 agrees at 8 bases. There are 15 residues in the CDR3. The trim removed 4 bases at V and 3 bases at J, leaving 8 bases unmatched. CDR1 SGHVS and CDR2 FQNEAQ come from the germline V gene. The CDR3 reads CASSSRDRSNYEQYF. In DNA form, the CDR3 reads TGTGCCAGCAGCTCGCGGGACAGGAGCAACTACGAGCAGTACTTC.

The rearrangement links TRBV27 to TRBJ2-1, with D possibly matching TRBD2 (6 bases). The ends were cut back, 8 bases at V and 1 base at J, with 15 bases in the middle. The CDR3 covers 15 residues. CDR1 and CDR2 (germline): MNHEY, SMNVEV (reference sequence). CDR3 residues: CASGRRGLSYNEQFF. CDR3 in DNA: TGTGCCAGCGGGAGGAGGGGTCTATCCTACAATGAGCAGTTCTTC.

The gene calls are TRBV3-1 (or the pseudogene TRBV3-2) and TRBJ2-1, with 12 bases aligning to TRBD2. This CDR3 is 17 amino acids long. J gave up 6 bases and V 0 bases, and 6 bases lay outside the gene matches. Germline CDR1 is LGHDT and CDR2 is YNNKEL (reference sequence). The chain's CDR3 is CASSQDPPSGGGNEQFF. The CDR3 DNA reads as TGTGCCAGCAGCCAAGATCCCCCTAGCGGGGGGGGCAATGAGCAGTTCTTC.

The chain couples TRBV6-5 to TRBJ1-1; D gene uncertain. Germline V gene lookup returns CDR1 MNHEY and CDR2 SVGAGI. The CDR3 has 13 amino acids. V was cut by 3 bases and J by 0 bases, with 5 bases left in between. CDR3 loop: CASSYNLNTEAFF. The DNA for the CDR3 is TGTGCCAGCAGTTATAATTTGAACACTGAAGCTTTCTTT.

The chain couples TRBV12-3 or TRBV12-4 to TRBJ1-2, with a tentative D call TRBD1 (5 bases). V gave up 5 bases and J gave up 8 bases, with 9 bases separating them. The CDR3 has 11 residues. The CDR3 sequence: CASSAGNGYTF. CDR3 in DNA: TGTGCCAGCAGTGCAGGGAACGGCTACACCTTC.

The CDR3 DNA reads as TGTGCCTGGAGTATTGACAGGTTCAATCAGCCCCAGCATTTT. Translated: CAWSIDRFNQPQHF. The chain joins TRBV30 to TRBJ1-5, with D possibly being TRBD1 (6 bases). CDR3 size: 14 residues. V gave up 2 bases and J gave up 3 bases, with 11 bases separating them. Looked up from germline, CDR1 is GTSNPN and CDR2 is SVGIG (reference sequence).

The V call is TRBV12-5, the J call TRBJ2-2; D is ambiguous. Germline assignment: CDR1 LGHNT and CDR2 FRNRAP. Trimming took 9 bases from V and 7 from J, leaving 12 bases between them. This CDR3 region has 12 residues. The CDR3 DNA reads TGTGCTAGCGGCGGATCTTACGGGGAGCTGTTTTTT. Its translation: CASGGSYGELFF.